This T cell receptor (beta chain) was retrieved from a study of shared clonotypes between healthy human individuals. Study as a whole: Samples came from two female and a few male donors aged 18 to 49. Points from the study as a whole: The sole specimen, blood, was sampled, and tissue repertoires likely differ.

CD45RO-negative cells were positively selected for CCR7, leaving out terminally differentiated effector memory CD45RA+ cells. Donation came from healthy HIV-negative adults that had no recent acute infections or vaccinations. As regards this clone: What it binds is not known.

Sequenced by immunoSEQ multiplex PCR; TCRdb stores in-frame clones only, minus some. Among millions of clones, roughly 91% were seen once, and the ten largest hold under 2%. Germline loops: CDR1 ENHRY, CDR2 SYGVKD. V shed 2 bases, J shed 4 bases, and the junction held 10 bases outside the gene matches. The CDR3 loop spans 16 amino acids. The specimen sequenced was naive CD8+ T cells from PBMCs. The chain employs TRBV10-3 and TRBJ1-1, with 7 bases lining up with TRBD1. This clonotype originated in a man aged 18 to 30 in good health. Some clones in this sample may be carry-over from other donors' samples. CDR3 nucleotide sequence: TGTGCCATCAGTGAGGCAAACAGGGGTTACAGCACTGAAGCTTTCTTT. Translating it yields CAISEANRGYSTEAFF.